The 22 T cell receptor beta chains in this list originate from one sample, sequenced in a study of blood T cell repertoires in COVID-19. Clones were read by immunoSEQ multiplex PCR, and TCRdb kept only the in-frame ones, dropping some. The table shows tens of thousands of clones, with 90% to 95% occurring only once. Material for sequencing was peripheral blood. The receptor source for this set is a woman aged 80 or over with acute or convalescent COVID-19.

The CDR3 reads CASSGRLAGGSDTQYF. The CDR3 DNA reads as TGTGCCAGCAGTGGCCGACTAGCGGGAGGATCAGATACGCAGTATTTT. The chain couples TRBV6-1 to TRBJ2-3; 13 bases line up with TRBD2. The CDR3 loop spans 16 amino acids. V shed 4 bases and J 4 bases; nucleotides not matched to a gene: 5. Germline V gene lookup returns CDR1 MNHNS and CDR2 SASEGT.

This clone came up once. J is TRBJ2-3 and V is TRBV5-1; D is possibly TRBD2 (5 bases). V was pared by 3 bases and J by 3 bases, with 11 bases between. The CDR3 length is 14 residues. Germline CDR1 is SGHRS and CDR2 is YFSETQ. Written as DNA, the CDR3 is TGCGCCAGCAGCTCGGGGTGGAGAACAGATACGCAGTATTTT. Translating gives CASSSGWRTDTQYF.

This clone was seen a handful of times. V usage is TRBV28 and J usage is TRBJ1-4; 10 bases map to TRBD1. Germline V lookup: CDR1 MDHEN, CDR2 SYDVKM. This CDR3 is built from 16 residues. Unmatched junction bases numbered 10, after V lost 5 bases and J lost 7 bases. The CDR3 reads CASSRQGAEESEKLFF. The CDR3 bases are TGTGCCAGCAGTAGACAGGGGGCGGAGGAGAGTGAAAAACTGTTTTTT.

The genes are TRBV6-2 or TRBV6-3 and TRBJ2-7; D is undetermined. The germline CDR1 and CDR2 sequences are MNHEY and SVGEGT. V dropped 6 bases and J dropped 1 base, with 19 bases sitting between them. This CDR3 region has 16 residues. As DNA, the CDR3 is TGTGCCAGCAGCCAGTTACAGAAAACAAGATCCTACGAGCAGTACTTC. Translating it yields CASSQLQKTRSYEQYF.

The chain joins TRBV6-5 to TRBJ1-4; D possibly corresponds to TRBD1 (6 bases). This CDR3 has 15 residues. The germline gives CDR1 MNHEY, CDR2 SVGAGI. The V end lost 6 bases, the J end lost 7 bases, and 18 bases lay between the germline ends. DNA of the CDR3: TGTGCCAGCAGCGGTAGGCGGGGGCTAGTTGAAAAACTGTTTTTT. Translating it yields CASSGRRGLVEKLFF.

The J gene is TRBJ1-6, the V gene TRBV5-4, with D possibly matching TRBD1 (5 bases). The CDR3 has 16 amino acids. Deletions cut 3 bases from V and 1 base from J, with 11 bases between. Per germline, CDR1 SGHNT and CDR2 YYREEE (reference sequence). DNA of the CDR3: TGTGCCAGCAGCTCCGGGGGTGGATCCTATAATTCACCCCTCCACTTT. Amino acid sequence: CASSSGGGSYNSPLHF.

The V call is TRBV29-1, the J call TRBJ2-1, with 11 bases identical to TRBD2. CDR1 is SQVTM, CDR2 ANQGSEA, per germline. With 8 bases clipped from V and 5 bases from J, the junction kept 14 bases outside the gene matches. There are 16 residues in the CDR3. Written as DNA, the CDR3 is TGCAGCACACTAGCGGGAGTCCTTTTGCTGAACAATGAGCAGTTCTTC. Its translation: CSTLAGVLLLNNEQFF.

This clone was picked up one time. Germline is not matched at one junction end, which may reflect a read error. This chain uses TRBV4-3 with TRBJ2-1, with 12 bases aligning to TRBD2. The germline V gene has CDR1 LGHNA and CDR2 YSLEER. The CDR3 runs to 19 residues. The CDR3 protein is CASNQDTTSGRSSYNEQFF. The CDR3 coding sequence is TGCGCCAGCAACCAAGATACAACTAGCGGGAGGAGCTCCTACAATGAGCAGTTCTTC.

A word on this clone: One junction end does not reproduce the germline sequence, and a read error may be involved. The rearrangement joins TRBV12-3 or TRBV12-4 to TRBJ1-3, with 8 bases matching TRBD1. The CDR3 sequence is 13 residues long. Here the CDR3 reads CASSPSRTGRYSF. CDR3 in DNA: TGTGCCAGCAGTCCTTCCAGGACAGGGCGTTATTCCTTT.

The V and J genes are TRBV5-5 and TRBJ2-2, with 8 nucleotides matching TRBD1. The CDR3 covers 16 residues. Trimming took 0 bases from V and 1 from J; bases not matched to a gene: 2. Germline CDR1 and CDR2: SGHKS and YYEKEE (reference sequence). CDR3 in amino acids: CASSLEGQGNTGELFF. The CDR3 DNA sequence: TGTGCCAGCAGCTTGGAAGGACAGGGGAACACCGGGGAGCTGTTTTTT.

This chain connects TRBV5-8 to TRBJ2-2, with 8 bases identical to TRBD1. The germline V gene has CDR1 SGHTS and CDR2 YDEGEE. The J segment lost 5 bases and the V segment lost 0 bases, leaving 6 bases of the junction unmatched. The CDR3 loop spans 16 amino acids. This CDR3 is CASSLAGGSKTGELFF. CDR3 nucleotide sequence: TGTGCCAGCAGCTTGGCAGGGGGCTCAAAAACCGGGGAGCTGTTTTTT.

The rearrangement links TRBV20-1 to TRBJ1-4; D possibly corresponds to TRBD1 (5 bases). The V gene lost 6 bases and the J gene lost 8 bases, with 10 bases spanning the gap. Germline V gene sequence: CDR1 DFQATT, CDR2 SNEGSKA (reference sequence). There are 11 residues in the CDR3. The CDR3 nucleotides are TGCAGTGCCAGAAAGGGGGAAAAACTGTTTTTT. This gives the protein CSARKGEKLFF.

The rearrangement uses TRBV9 and TRBJ1-1; D remains unclear. The CDR3 length is 18 residues. The germline gives CDR1 SGDLS, CDR2 YYNGEE. Trimming shortened V by 2 bases and J by 9 bases, and 29 bases separated the two germline ends. CDR3 sequence (DNA): TGTGCCAGCAGCGTCATCCCCTCTCCGGCCGGGTTTCTCGCTCAAGCTTTCTTT. Amino acid sequence: CASSVIPSPAGFLAQAFF.

V usage is TRBV6-5 and J usage is TRBJ2-1, with 8 bases fitting TRBD1. V dropped 6 bases and J dropped 4; count of bases not matched to a gene: 2. The CDR3 sequence is 13 residues long. The germline V gene encodes CDR1 MNHEY and CDR2 SVGAGI. In nucleotides, the CDR3 is TGTGCCAGCAGAAGGACAGGGTACAATGAGCAGTTCTTC. Its translation: CASRRTGYNEQFF.

The chain couples TRBV4-2 to TRBJ1-2, with 10 bases identical to TRBD1. This CDR3 has 19 residues. The V gene's germline CDR1 is LGHNA and CDR2 YNFKEQ. V shed 3 bases and J 5 bases; nucleotides not matched to a gene: 18. CDR3 in DNA: TGTGCCAGCAGCCAGTCCGGTGGGACAGGGGATTTCCAGGGGTATGGCTACACCTTC. This gives the protein CASSQSGGTGDFQGYGYTF.

The V and J genes are TRBV6-5 and TRBJ2-1, with TRBD2 as a possible D gene (6 bases). Trimming removed 0 bases at V and 8 bases at J, with 17 bases between. Germline lookup yields CDR1 MNHEY and CDR2 SVGAGI. The CDR3 extends over 16 amino acids. The CDR3 sequence is CASSYSGPGAGDEQFF. The CDR3 DNA reads TGTGCCAGCAGTTACTCAGGACCCGGAGCGGGTGATGAGCAGTTCTTC.

This chain uses TRBV11-2 with TRBJ2-7; 8 positions agree with TRBD1. CDR1 and CDR2 from the germline V gene are SGHAT and FQNNGV. CDR3 size: 14 residues. V lost 3 bases to trimming and J lost 7 bases; unmatched junction nucleotides: 8. The DNA of the CDR3 is TGTGCCAGCAGCTTGAGGCAGGGGGCGGGGGAGCAGTACTTC. Protein product: CASSLRQGAGEQYF.

The chain employs TRBV6-1 and TRBJ1-4, with D unresolved. This CDR3 has 14 residues. Germline V gene data show CDR1 as MNHNS and CDR2 as SASEGT. Trimming stripped 2 bases from V and 2 bases from J, with 6 bases between. The chain's CDR3 is CASSEPVTNEKLFF. The CDR3 DNA reads TGTGCCAGCAGTGAACCCGTCACTAATGAAAAACTGTTTTTT.

This chain connects TRBV30 to TRBJ2-5; TRBD1 matches at 7 bases. CDR3 length: 14 amino acids. V shed 0 bases, J shed 5 bases, and the junction held 6 bases outside the gene matches. The V gene's germline CDR1 is GTSNPN and CDR2 SVGIG (reference sequence). In nucleotides, the CDR3 is TGTGCCTGGAGTGTAAAGACAGGGCGGGAGACCCAGTACTTC. This sequence encodes CAWSVKTGRETQYF.

The chain has TRBV18 and TRBJ1-5; tentative D call: TRBD1 (5 bases). The CDR3 sequence is 15 residues long. Germline V CDR1 and CDR2: KGHSH, LQKENI. V was pared by 1 base and J by 4 bases, with 11 bases between. CDR3 region: CASSPRGDPNQPQHF. The CDR3 nucleotides read TGTGCCAGCTCACCACGGGGGGATCCAAATCAGCCCCAGCATTTT.

V gene TRBV18 combines with J gene TRBJ1-3; D gene ambiguous. The length of the CDR3 is 16 residues. Looked up from germline, CDR1 is KGHSH and CDR2 is LQKENI. The germline V and J ends were trimmed by 1 base and 0 bases, with 10 bases remaining between them. CDR3 in DNA: TGTGCCAGCTCACCACAGGGAGTTCACTCTGGAAACACCATATATTTT. Encoded protein: CASSPQGVHSGNTIYF. The variable domain in full, completed from reference TRBV18 and TRBJ1-3, reads NAGVMQNPRHLVRRRGQEARLRCSPMKGHSHVYWYRQLPEEGLKFMVYLQKENIIDESGMPKERFSAEFPKEGPSILRIQQVVRGDSAAYFCASSPQGVHSGNTIYFGEGSWLTVV.

This rearrangement joins TRBV7-2 to TRBJ1-2; D call uncertain. The CDR3 length is 12 residues. Germline CDR1 and CDR2: SGHTA and FQGNSA. V was pared by 3 bases and J by 7 bases, with 9 bases between. Here the CDR3 DNA reads TGTGCCAGCAGCTTGGCAGGCCGTGGCTACACCTTC. Translated, it gives CASSLAGRGYTF. The full variable domain, in which reference TRBV7-2 and TRBJ1-2 provide the parts outside the CDR3, is GAGVSQSPSNKVTEKGKDVELRCDPISGHTALYWYRQSLGQGLEFLIYFQGNSAPDKSGLPSDRFSAERTGGSVSTLTIQRTQQEDSAVYLCASSLAGRGYTFGSGTRLTVV.